This T cell receptor beta chain emerged from a study of CXCR3-negative and CXCR3-positive naive CD8 T cells. With UMI labels, 5' RACE was used to prepare the TRB cDNA libraries. Each CDR3 protein gets one entry in TCRdb, which reprocessed the 5' RACE reads and gives no DNA. The sample shows 55,000 to 70,000 distinct CDR3 sequences, and approximately 0.72% sits with its ten largest clones. CDR1 DFQATT and CDR2 SNEGSKA come from the germline V gene (reference sequence). CDR3 length: 13 amino acids. A remark on this clonotype: The antigen remains undetermined.

Whole-study results and caveats: In CXCR3-positive naive cells, the TRB CDR3s were more hydrophobic than in CXCR3-negative naive cells.

Sequencing was performed on naive CXCR3+ CD8+ T cells from blood. The subset denotes: CD45RO-CCR7+CD27+CD95- naive CD8+ T cells expressing CXCR3 (TNR3+). The genes are TRBV20-1 and TRBJ2-3; there is no DNA to check the TCRdb D call of TRBD2. This clonotype was sampled from a human donor in good health. Some clones in this sample may be carry-over from other donors' samples. The chain's CDR3 is CSAPSGERDTQYF.